This is a list of T cell receptor beta chains from one sample in a study of CD8+ T cells in alopecia areata. The method was immunoSEQ multiplex PCR; TCRdb's version includes in-frame clones alone and lacks a portion of them. The profile shows about 150,000 clones, roughly three fifths of them singletons. The source material was CD4+ T cells sorted from blood, sampled at week 0. The source of these receptors is a human donor with alopecia areata. The CDR3 runs from the conserved cysteine through the conserved F or W. D genes are given only for firm matches. Size values are once, few and many counts, or a class for expanded clones, and some rows have none.

CASRTQGAIVDAFF | TGTGCCAGTAGGACACAGGGGGCTATTGTGGACGCTTTCTTT | . | TRBJ1-1 | TRBV19 | TRBD1
CSVEQGTTEAFF | TGCAGCGTGGAACAGGGGACCACTGAAGCTTTCTTT | . | TRBJ1-1 | TRBV29-1 | TRBD1
CSVEGDARSEQYF | TGCAGCGTTGAAGGTGACGCACGGAGCGAGCAGTACTTC | . | TRBJ2-7 | TRBV29-1 | .
CASSPSGKNTEAFF | TGTGCCAGCTCACCATCGGGGAAGAACACTGAAGCTTTCTTT | few | TRBJ1-1 | TRBV18 | .
CASSLFGRAQETQYF | TGCGCCAGCAGCTTGTTCGGTAGAGCTCAAGAGACCCAGTACTTC | . | TRBJ2-5 | TRBV5-1 | .
CASSLKYPETQYF | TGTGCCAGCAGTTTAAAATACCCGGAGACCCAGTACTTC | . | TRBJ2-5 | TRBV27 | .
CASSYSTGGYTF | TGTGCCAGCAGTTACTCGACGGGTGGCTACACCTTC | . | TRBJ1-2 | TRBV6-5 | .
CASSPGAGFYEQYF | TGTGCCAGCTCACCCGGGGCAGGGTTCTACGAGCAGTACTTC | . | TRBJ2-7 | TRBV18 | .
CAWRMTGGAHGYTF | TGTGCCTGGAGAATGACGGGGGGCGCCCATGGCTACACCTTC | . | TRBJ1-2 | TRBV30 | .
CASSYGDRNTGELFF | TGTGCCAGCAGTTACGGGGACAGGAACACCGGGGAGCTGTTTTTT | . | TRBJ2-2 | TRBV6-5 | TRBD1
CASSLGTSSHEQYF | TGCGCCAGCAGCTTGGGGACTAGCTCACACGAGCAGTACTTC | once | TRBJ2-7 | TRBV5-1 | TRBD2
CASSSPWADTQYF | TGTGCCAGTAGTTCCCCGTGGGCGGATACGCAGTATTTT | . | TRBJ2-3 | TRBV19 | .
CASSLDRGNSPLHF | TGTGCCAGCAGCTTGGATAGGGGTAATTCACCCCTCCACTTT | . | TRBJ1-6 | TRBV7-8 | .
CASSQEPITDTQYF | TGCGCCAGCAGCCAAGAACCCATAACAGATACGCAGTATTTT | . | TRBJ2-3 | TRBV4-3 | .
CASSPQENTEAFF | TGTGCCAGCTCACCTCAGGAGAACACTGAAGCTTTCTTT | once | TRBJ1-1 | TRBV18 | .
CASSLYEGRNTQYF | TGTGCCAGCAGCTTATACGAGGGACGGAATACGCAGTATTTT | few | TRBJ2-3 | TRBV7-9 | .
CASSPGTYSNQPQHF | TGCGCCAGCAGCCCCGGGACGTATAGCAATCAGCCCCAGCATTTT | . | TRBJ1-5 | TRBV4-3 | .
CASSLVLATEAFF | TGTGCCAGCAGCTTAGTGCTGGCCACTGAAGCTTTCTTT | . | TRBJ1-1 | TRBV7-2 | .
CASSPRVAGGPTDTQYF | TGTGCCAGCAGCCCTCGGGTAGCGGGGGGGCCAACAGATACGCAGTATTTT | . | TRBJ2-3 | TRBV7-9 | TRBD2
CASSEYGTEAFF | TGTGCCAGCAGTGAATATGGGACTGAAGCTTTCTTT | few | TRBJ1-1 | TRBV25-1 | .
CASSATKFWDRVISGNGYTF | TGTGCCAGCAGTGCGACGAAATTCTGGGACAGGGTCATATCGGGAAACGGCTACACCTTC | . | TRBJ1-2 | TRBV27 | TRBD1
CSAGGAYEQYF | TGCAGTGCCGGTGGGGCGTACGAGCAGTACTTC | . | TRBJ2-7 | TRBV20-1 | .
CSAPTGGLETQYF | TGCAGCGCCCCGACAGGGGGTTTGGAGACCCAGTACTTC | . | TRBJ2-5 | TRBV29-1 | TRBD1
CASSPIRMKAVAFF | TGCGCCAGCAGCCCAATCCGGATGAAGGCCGTGGCTTTCTTT | . | TRBJ1-1 | TRBV5-1 | .
CASSGQASYEQYF | TGCGCCAGCAGTGGACAGGCTTCCTACGAGCAGTACTTC | . | TRBJ2-7 | TRBV10-2 | .
CAIDQAPGTQPQHF | TGTGCCATTGACCAGGCTCCTGGGACCCAGCCCCAGCATTTT | . | TRBJ1-5 | TRBV28 | .
CASSTLTGTGAPLAKNIQYF | TGTGCCAGCAGCACCCTAACCGGGACAGGAGCCCCCTTAGCCAAAAACATTCAGTACTTC | few | TRBJ2-4 | TRBV9 | TRBD1
CASSPRDYTNTGELFF | TGTGCCAGCAGCCCCCGGGACTACACGAACACCGGGGAGCTGTTTTTT | few | TRBJ2-2 | TRBV7-2 | TRBD2
CASSQEGRRGNQPQHF | TGTGCCAGCAGCCAAGAAGGTAGGAGGGGCAATCAGCCCCAGCATTTT | . | TRBJ1-5 | TRBV4-2 | .
CASSLSGPMGDEQFF | TGTGCCAGCAGTTTAAGCGGGCCTATGGGGGATGAGCAGTTCTTC | . | TRBJ2-1 | TRBV27 | .
CASSLGRSTDTQYF | TGTGCCAGCAGCCTCGGGAGAAGCACAGATACGCAGTATTTT | . | TRBJ2-3 | TRBV7-6 | .
CASSADTPAETQYF | TGCGCCAGCAGCGCGGACACCCCGGCGGAGACCCAGTACTTC | . | TRBJ2-5 | TRBV5-1 | .
CSVEGALTGGAFF | TGCAGCGTTGAAGGGGCCCTCACAGGAGGAGCTTTCTTT | . | TRBJ1-1 | TRBV29-1 | .
CAWSRGRETQYF | TGTGCCTGGAGTAGGGGGCGAGAGACCCAGTACTTC | . | TRBJ2-5 | TRBV30 | TRBD1
CASRSGEKLFF | TGTGCCAGCAGGAGTGGTGAAAAACTGTTTTTT | . | TRBJ1-4 | TRBV6-5 | .
CASSRWGETQYF | TGTGCCAGCAGCCGATGGGGGGAGACCCAGTACTTC | . | TRBJ2-5 | TRBV7-8 | .
CASSKSTQETQYF | TGTGCCAGTAGTAAAAGCACACAAGAGACCCAGTACTTC | . | TRBJ2-5 | TRBV19 | .